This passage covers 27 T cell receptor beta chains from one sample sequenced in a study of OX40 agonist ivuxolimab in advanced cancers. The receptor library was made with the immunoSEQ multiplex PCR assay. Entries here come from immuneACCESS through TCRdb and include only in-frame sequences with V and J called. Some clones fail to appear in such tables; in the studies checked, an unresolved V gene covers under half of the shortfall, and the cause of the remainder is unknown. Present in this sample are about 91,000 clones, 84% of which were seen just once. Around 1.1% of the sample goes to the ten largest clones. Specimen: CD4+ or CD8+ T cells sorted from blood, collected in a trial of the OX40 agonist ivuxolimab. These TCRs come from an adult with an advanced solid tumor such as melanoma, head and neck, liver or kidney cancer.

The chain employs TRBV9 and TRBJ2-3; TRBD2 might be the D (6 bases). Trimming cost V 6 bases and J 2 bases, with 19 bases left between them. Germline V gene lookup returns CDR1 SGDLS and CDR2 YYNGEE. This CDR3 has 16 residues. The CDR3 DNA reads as TGTGCCAGCACCCGGGGGTACGGGGGAATCACAGATACGCAGTATTTT. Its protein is CASTRGYGGITDTQYF.

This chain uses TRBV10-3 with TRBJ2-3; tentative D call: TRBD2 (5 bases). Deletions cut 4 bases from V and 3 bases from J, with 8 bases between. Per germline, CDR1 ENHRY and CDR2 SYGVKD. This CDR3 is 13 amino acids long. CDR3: CAISVEGTDTQYF. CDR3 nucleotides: TGTGCCATCAGTGTTGAGGGAACAGATACGCAGTATTTT.

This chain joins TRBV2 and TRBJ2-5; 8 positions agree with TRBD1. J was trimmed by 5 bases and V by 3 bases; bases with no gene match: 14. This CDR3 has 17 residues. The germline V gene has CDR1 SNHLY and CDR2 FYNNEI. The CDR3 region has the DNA TGTGCCAGCAGTGACCGCCCCGGGACAGGTAAAGAGGAGACCCAGTACTTC. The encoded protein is CASSDRPGTGKEETQYF.

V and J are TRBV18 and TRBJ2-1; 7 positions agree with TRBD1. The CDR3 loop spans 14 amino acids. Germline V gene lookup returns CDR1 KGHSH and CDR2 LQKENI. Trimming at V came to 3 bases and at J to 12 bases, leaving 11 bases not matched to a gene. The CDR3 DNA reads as TGTGCCAGCTCACCGTACGACAGGGATTCGGGGCAGTTCTTC. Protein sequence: CASSPYDRDSGQFF.

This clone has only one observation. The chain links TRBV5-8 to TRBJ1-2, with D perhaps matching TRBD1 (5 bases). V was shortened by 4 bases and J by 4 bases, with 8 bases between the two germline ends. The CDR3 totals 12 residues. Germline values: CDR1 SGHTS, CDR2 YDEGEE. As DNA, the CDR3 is TGTGCCAGCAGCGCGACAGTCTATGGCTACACCTTC. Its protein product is CASSATVYGYTF.

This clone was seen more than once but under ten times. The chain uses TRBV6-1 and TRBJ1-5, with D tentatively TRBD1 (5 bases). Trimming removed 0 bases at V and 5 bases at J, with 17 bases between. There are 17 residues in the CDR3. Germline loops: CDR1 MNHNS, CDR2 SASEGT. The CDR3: CASSEARGLGGYQPQHF. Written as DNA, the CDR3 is TGTGCCAGCAGTGAAGCTAGGGGCCTTGGGGGGTATCAGCCCCAGCATTTT.

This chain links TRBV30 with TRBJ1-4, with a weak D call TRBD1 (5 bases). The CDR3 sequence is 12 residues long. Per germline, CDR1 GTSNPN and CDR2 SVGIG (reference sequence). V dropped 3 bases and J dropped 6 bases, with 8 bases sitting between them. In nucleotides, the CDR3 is TGTGCCTGGAGGCAGGGATATGAAAAACTGTTTTTT. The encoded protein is CAWRQGYEKLFF.

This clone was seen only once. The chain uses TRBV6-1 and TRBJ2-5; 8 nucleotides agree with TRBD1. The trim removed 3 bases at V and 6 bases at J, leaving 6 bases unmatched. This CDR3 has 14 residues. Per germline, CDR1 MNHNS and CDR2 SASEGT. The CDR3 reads CASSEGTGAKTQYF. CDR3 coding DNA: TGTGCCAGCAGTGAGGGGACAGGTGCAAAGACCCAGTACTTC.

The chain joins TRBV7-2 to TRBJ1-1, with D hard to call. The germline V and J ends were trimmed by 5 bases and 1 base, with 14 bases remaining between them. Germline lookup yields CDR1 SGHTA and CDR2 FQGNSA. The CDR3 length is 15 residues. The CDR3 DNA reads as TGTGCCAGCAGCCCGAGGGTCGGACGGAACACTGAAGCTTTCTTT. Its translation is CASSPRVGRNTEAFF. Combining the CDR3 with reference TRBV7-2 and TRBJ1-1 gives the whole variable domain GAGVSQSPSNKVTEKGKDVELRCDPISGHTALYWYRQSLGQGLEFLIYFQGNSAPDKSGLPSDRFSAERTGGSVSTLTIQRTQQEDSAVYLCASSPRVGRNTEAFFGQGTRLTVV.

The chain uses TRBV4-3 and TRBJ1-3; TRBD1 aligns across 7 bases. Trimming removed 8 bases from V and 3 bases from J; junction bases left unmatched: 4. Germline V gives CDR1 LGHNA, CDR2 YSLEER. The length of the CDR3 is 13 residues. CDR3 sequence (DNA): TGCGCCAGCGGTGACAGGGATGGAAACACCATATATTTT. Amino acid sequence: CASGDRDGNTIYF.

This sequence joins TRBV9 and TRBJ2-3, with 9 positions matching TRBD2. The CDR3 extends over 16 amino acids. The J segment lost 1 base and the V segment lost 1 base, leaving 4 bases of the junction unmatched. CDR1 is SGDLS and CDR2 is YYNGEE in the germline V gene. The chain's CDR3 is CASSVMRGGGTDTQYF. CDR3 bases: TGTGCCAGCAGCGTAATGCGGGGGGGCGGCACAGATACGCAGTATTTT.

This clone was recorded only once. The CDR3: CASSFGREYGYTF. In DNA, the CDR3 is TGTGCCAGCAGCTTTGGACGGGAGTATGGCTACACCTTC. This rearrangement joins TRBV7-2 to TRBJ1-2, with D hard to call. CDR1 and CDR2 (germline): SGHTA, FQGNSA. V dropped 3 bases and J dropped 5 bases, with 10 bases sitting between them. This CDR3 is built from 13 residues.

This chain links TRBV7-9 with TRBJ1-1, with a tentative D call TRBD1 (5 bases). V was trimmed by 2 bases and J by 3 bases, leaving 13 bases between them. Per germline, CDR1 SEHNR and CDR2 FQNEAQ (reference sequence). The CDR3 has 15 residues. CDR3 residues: CASSLLGGMDTEAFF. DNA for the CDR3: TGTGCCAGCAGCTTATTGGGGGGGATGGACACTGAAGCTTTCTTT.

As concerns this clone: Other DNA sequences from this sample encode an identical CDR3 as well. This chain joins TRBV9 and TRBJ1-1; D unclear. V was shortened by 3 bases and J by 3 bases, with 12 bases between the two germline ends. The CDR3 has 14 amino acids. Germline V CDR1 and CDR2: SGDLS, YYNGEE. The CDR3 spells CASSASGADTEAFF. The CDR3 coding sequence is TGTGCCAGCAGCGCCTCGGGCGCGGACACTGAAGCTTTCTTT.

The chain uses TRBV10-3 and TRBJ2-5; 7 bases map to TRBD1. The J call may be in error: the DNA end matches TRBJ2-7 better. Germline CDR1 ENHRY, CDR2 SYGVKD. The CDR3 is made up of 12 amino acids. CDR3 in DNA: TGTGCCATCAGTGTGACAGGGAGCGAGCAGTACTTC. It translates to CAISVTGSEQYF.

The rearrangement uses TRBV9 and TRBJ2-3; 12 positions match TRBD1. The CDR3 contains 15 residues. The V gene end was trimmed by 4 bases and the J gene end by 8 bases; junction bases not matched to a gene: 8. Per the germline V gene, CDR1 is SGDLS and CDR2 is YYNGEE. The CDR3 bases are TGTGCCAGCAGCACATCGGGACAGGGGGCCGCTACGCAGTATTTT. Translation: CASSTSGQGAATQYF. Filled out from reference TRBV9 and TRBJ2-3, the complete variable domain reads DSGVTQTPKHLITATGQRVTLRCSPRSGDLSVYWYQQSLDQGLQFLIQYYNGEERAKGNILERFSAQQFPDLHSELNLSSLELGDSALYFCASSTSGQGAATQYFGPGTRLTVL.

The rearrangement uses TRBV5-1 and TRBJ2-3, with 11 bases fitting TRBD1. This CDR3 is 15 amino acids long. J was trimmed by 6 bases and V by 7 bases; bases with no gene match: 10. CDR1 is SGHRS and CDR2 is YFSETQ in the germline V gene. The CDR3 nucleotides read TGCGCCAGCTCCAGTGACGGACAGGGGGCGGATACGCAGTATTTT. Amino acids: CASSSDGQGADTQYF.

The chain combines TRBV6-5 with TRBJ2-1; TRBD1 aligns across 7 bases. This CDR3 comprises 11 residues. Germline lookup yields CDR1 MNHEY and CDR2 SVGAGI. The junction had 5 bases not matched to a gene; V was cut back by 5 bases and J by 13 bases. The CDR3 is CASSVDRDQFF. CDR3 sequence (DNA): TGTGCCAGCAGTGTCGACAGGGACCAGTTCTTC.

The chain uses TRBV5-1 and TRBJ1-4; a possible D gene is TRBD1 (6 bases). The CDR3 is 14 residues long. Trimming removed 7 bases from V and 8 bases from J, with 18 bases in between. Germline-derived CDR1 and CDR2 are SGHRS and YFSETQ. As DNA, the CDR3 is TGCGCCAGCGGCTCGGGGGGCAAGGGAGAAAAACTGTTTTTT. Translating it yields CASGSGGKGEKLFF.

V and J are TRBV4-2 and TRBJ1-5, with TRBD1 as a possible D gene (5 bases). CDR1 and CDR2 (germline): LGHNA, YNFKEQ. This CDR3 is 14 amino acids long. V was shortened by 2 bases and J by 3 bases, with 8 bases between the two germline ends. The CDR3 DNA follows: TGTGCCAGCAGCCAAACAGGTGACAATCAGCCCCAGCATTTT. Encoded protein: CASSQTGDNQPQHF.

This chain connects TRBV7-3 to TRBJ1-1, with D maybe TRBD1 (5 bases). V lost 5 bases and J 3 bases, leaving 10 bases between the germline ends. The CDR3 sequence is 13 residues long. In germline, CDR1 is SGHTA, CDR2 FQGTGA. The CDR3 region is CASSMLQDTEAFF. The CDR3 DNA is TGTGCCAGCAGCATGCTACAGGACACTGAAGCTTTCTTT.

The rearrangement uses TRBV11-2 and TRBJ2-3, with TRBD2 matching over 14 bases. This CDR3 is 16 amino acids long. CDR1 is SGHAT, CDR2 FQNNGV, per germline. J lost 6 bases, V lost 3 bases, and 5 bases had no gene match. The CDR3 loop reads CASSLTSGGAWDTQYF. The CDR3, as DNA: TGTGCCAGCAGCTTGACTAGCGGGGGGGCCTGGGATACGCAGTATTTT.

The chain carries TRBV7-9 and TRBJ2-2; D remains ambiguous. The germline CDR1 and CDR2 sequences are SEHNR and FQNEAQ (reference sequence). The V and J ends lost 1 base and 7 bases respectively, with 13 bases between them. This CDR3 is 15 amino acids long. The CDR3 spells CASSLDISFGGELFF. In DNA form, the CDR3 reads TGTGCCAGCAGCTTAGATATCAGCTTTGGCGGGGAGCTGTTTTTT.

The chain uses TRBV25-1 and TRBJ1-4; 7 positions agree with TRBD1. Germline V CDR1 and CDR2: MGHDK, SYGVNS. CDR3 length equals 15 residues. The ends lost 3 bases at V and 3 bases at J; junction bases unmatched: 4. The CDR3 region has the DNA TGTGCCAGCAGTGACACCAGGGGGGCTAATGAAAAACTGTTTTTT. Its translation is CASSDTRGANEKLFF.

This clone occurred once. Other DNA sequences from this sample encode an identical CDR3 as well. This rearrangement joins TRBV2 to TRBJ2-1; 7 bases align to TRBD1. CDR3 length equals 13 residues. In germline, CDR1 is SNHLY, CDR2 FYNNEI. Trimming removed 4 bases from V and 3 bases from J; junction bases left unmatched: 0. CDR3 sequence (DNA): TGTGCCAGCAGTGGACAGGGCTACAATGAGCAGTTCTTC. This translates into CASSGQGYNEQFF. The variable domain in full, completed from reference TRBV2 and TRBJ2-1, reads EPEVTQTPSHQVTQMGQEVILRCVPISNHLYFYWYRQILGQKVEFLVSFYNNEISEKSEIFDDQFSVERPDGSNFTLKIRSTKLEDSAMYFCASSGQGYNEQFFGPGTRLTVL.

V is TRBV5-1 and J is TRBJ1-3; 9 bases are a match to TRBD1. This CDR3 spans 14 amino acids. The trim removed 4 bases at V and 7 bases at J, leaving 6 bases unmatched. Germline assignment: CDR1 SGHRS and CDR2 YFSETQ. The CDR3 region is CASSTGTGRNTIYF. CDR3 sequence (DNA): TGCGCCAGCAGCACAGGGACAGGGAGGAACACCATATATTTT.

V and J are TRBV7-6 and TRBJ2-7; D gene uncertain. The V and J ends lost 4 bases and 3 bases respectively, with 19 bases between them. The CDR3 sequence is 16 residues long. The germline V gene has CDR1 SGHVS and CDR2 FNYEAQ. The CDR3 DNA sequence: TGTGCCAGCAGCTCCGTTGCGCCCGACGGAATCTACGAGCAGTACTTC. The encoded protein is CASSSVAPDGIYEQYF.